The rows below give T cell receptor beta chains drawn from one sample of a study of T-cell reconstitution after alpha-beta-depleted transplantation in children. TCRdb processed the PCR reads anew with MiXCR; each CDR3 protein has one entry. The table records roughly 180,000 distinct CDR3 sequences, approximately 12% of them present only once. The sequencing here drew on PBMCs, taken before TCRalphabeta/CD19-depleted stem cell transplant. These receptors all come from a boy aged 2 to 9 with acute myeloid leukemia, due to receive a stem cell transplant. CDR3s leave out the opening cysteine and the closing phenylalanine or tryptophan. Each record gives: CDR3 protein, D gene, V gene, J gene. A D gene is named only where the DNA matches it firmly.

CDR3: ASSSMEDTQY; D: NA; V: TRBV7-9; J: TRBJ2-3
CDR3: SVESTEAF; D: NA; V: TRBV20-1; J: TRBJ1-1
CDR3: ASSHHGNTEAF; D: NA; V: TRBV3-1; J: TRBJ1-1
CDR3: ASSLSPSGTGELF; D: NA; V: TRBV5-1; J: TRBJ2-2
CDR3: ASSLQGLNQPQH; D: NA; V: TRBV7-8; J: TRBJ1-5
CDR3: SAVAIAYEQY; D: NA; V: TRBV20-1; J: TRBJ2-7
CDR3: ASSQDGSSPITGETQY; D: NA; V: TRBV3-1; J: TRBJ2-5
CDR3: ASSSLAGAQWGHEQF; D: TRBD2; V: TRBV12-3/TRBV12-4; J: TRBJ2-1
CDR3: ASRNSLASTDTQY; D: NA; V: TRBV6-6; J: TRBJ2-3
CDR3: ASSRGPNDEQY; D: NA; V: TRBV3-1; J: TRBJ2-7
CDR3: ASSLTSGRSDTQY; D: TRBD2; V: TRBV14; J: TRBJ2-3
CDR3: SAWGYASAGEAF; D: NA; V: TRBV20-1; J: TRBJ1-1
CDR3: ASSELAGEDQPQH; D: NA; V: TRBV6-1; J: TRBJ1-5
CDR3: SARQGTGENIQY; D: TRBD1; V: TRBV29-1; J: TRBJ2-4
CDR3: ASSSYADTQY; D: NA; V: TRBV7-9; J: TRBJ2-3
CDR3: SAGLTGAYSPLH; D: TRBD1; V: TRBV20-1; J: TRBJ1-6
CDR3: ASSLAVSTDTQY; D: NA; V: TRBV5-1; J: TRBJ2-3
CDR3: ASSGIANYGYT; D: NA; V: TRBV7-2; J: TRBJ1-2
CDR3: ASTLKGSSTDTQY; D: NA; V: TRBV12-3/TRBV12-4; J: TRBJ2-3
CDR3: SARGGGTDTQY; D: NA; V: TRBV20-1; J: TRBJ2-3
CDR3: ASSFDTVEAF; D: NA; V: TRBV6-5; J: TRBJ1-1
CDR3: SVERSQNTEAF; D: NA; V: TRBV29-1; J: TRBJ1-1
CDR3: ASSLLRLAPRDEQF; D: TRBD2; V: TRBV7-8; J: TRBJ2-1
CDR3: ASTQWGAGQVSNEQF; D: TRBD1; V: TRBV5-1; J: TRBJ2-1
CDR3: ASSRPGTSGYWDTQY; D: TRBD2; V: TRBV12-3/TRBV12-4; J: TRBJ2-3
CDR3: ASSAVAGGDTQY; D: TRBD2; V: TRBV5-1; J: TRBJ2-3
CDR3: SARRRGQSSYEQY; D: NA; V: TRBV20-1; J: TRBJ2-7
CDR3: ASSPALLNTEAF; D: NA; V: TRBV5-1; J: TRBJ1-1
CDR3: ASSPLGEGGELF; D: TRBD2; V: TRBV12-3/TRBV12-4; J: TRBJ2-2
CDR3: ASSFMGSNTGELF; D: NA; V: TRBV12-3/TRBV12-4; J: TRBJ2-2
CDR3: AWSVGGGGNEQF; D: NA; V: TRBV30; J: TRBJ2-1
CDR3: ASSTLSGGQETQY; D: TRBD2; V: TRBV7-2; J: TRBJ2-5
CDR3: SVVSSTGELF; D: NA; V: TRBV29-1; J: TRBJ2-2
CDR3: ASSFFFNRGGSDTQY; D: NA; V: TRBV7-2; J: TRBJ2-3
CDR3: ASSPSNLDEQY; D: NA; V: TRBV5-1; J: TRBJ2-7
CDR3: ASSLNGGAF; D: NA; V: TRBV7-9; J: TRBJ1-1
CDR3: ASSLPTGTGNEKLF; D: TRBD1; V: TRBV11-2; J: TRBJ1-4
CDR3: SARRTRATNEKLF; D: NA; V: TRBV20-1; J: TRBJ1-4
CDR3: ATSGPAREVRNEQF; D: TRBD2; V: TRBV15; J: TRBJ2-1
CDR3: ASSLGLQRADYEQY; D: NA; V: TRBV7-2; J: TRBJ2-7
CDR3: ASTLYQGRDTQY; D: NA; V: TRBV12-3/TRBV12-4; J: TRBJ2-3
CDR3: ASSHGTGAYNEQF; D: TRBD1; V: TRBV3-1; J: TRBJ2-1
CDR3: ELNTQY; D: NA; V: TRBV27; J: TRBJ2-3
CDR3: ASSAQGDTEAF; D: NA; V: TRBV9; J: TRBJ1-1
CDR3: AWTKGGRREI; D: NA; V: TRBV30; J: TRBJ2-2
CDR3: ASSLNAGNYGYT; D: NA; V: TRBV11-2; J: TRBJ1-2
CDR3: ASSLGLREENSPLH; D: NA; V: TRBV5-1; J: TRBJ1-6
CDR3: ASQTLSGSPTGELF; D: NA; V: TRBV28; J: TRBJ2-2
CDR3: ASSLGLAGFDIQY; D: TRBD2; V: TRBV5-1; J: TRBJ2-4
CDR3: AWSVTEGLAKNIQY; D: NA; V: TRBV30; J: TRBJ2-4
CDR3: ASSLKRGNTIY; D: NA; V: TRBV2; J: TRBJ1-3
CDR3: ARSPAPGTRVKSSEQF; D: TRBD2; V: TRBV12-3/TRBV12-4; J: TRBJ2-1
CDR3: ASSLYGGGYNEQF; D: TRBD2; V: TRBV7-9; J: TRBJ2-1